Below are 19 T cell receptor beta chains sequenced from a single sample in a study of identical twins. From the 5' RACE reads, TCRdb called clonotypes with MiXCR, one entry per CDR3 protein. The profile shows about 570,000 distinct CDR3 sequences, approximately 10% of them singletons. These data also formed part of another study, on yellow fever vaccine responses in identical twins.

The sequencing input was PBMCs. The receptors come from a woman aged 18-29 years in good health.

This clonotype was seen many times. V is TRBV12-3 or TRBV12-4 and J is TRBJ2-1; D is perhaps TRBD2 (6 bases). V was pared by 0 bases and J by 12 bases, with 9 bases between. The CDR3 has 12 residues. This CDR3 reads CASSLAFGGQFF. The CDR3 bases are TGTGCCAGCAGTTTAGCGTTCGGGGGGCAGTTCTTC.

This clonotype was picked up a small number of times. The junction differs from germline at one of its ends, possibly a read error. This chain links TRBV15 with TRBJ1-2; tentative D call: TRBD1 (6 bases). Germline CDR1 reads LNHNV; CDR2 reads YYDKDF (reference sequence). The CDR3 is 14 residues long. CDR3 coding DNA: TGTGCCACCAGCAGAGAGAGGGGGGCCTTCCCTCGCTACTTC. It encodes CATSRERGAFPRYF.

In DNA form, the CDR3 reads TGTGCCACCACGGGGGGACCGGGGACCGGGGAGCTGTTTTTT. This sequence encodes CATTGGPGTGELFF. J is TRBJ2-2 and V is TRBV2, with 7 bases that match TRBD2. V shed 10 bases and J 5 bases; nucleotides not matched to a gene: 10. The CDR3 runs 14 residues. Germline loops: CDR1 SNHLY, CDR2 FYNNEI.

A few counts support this clonotype. V gene TRBV6-1 combines with J gene TRBJ1-5; TRBD1 aligns across 11 bases. The CDR3 is 15 amino acids. CDR1 is MNHNS and CDR2 is SASEGT in the germline V gene. Losses at the gene ends were 6 bases for V and 5 bases for J; bases not matched to a gene: 6. The CDR3 coding sequence is TGTGCCAGCAGCCCCCGGACAGGGGGCGATCAGCCCCAGCATTTT. Amino acids: CASSPRTGGDQPQHF.

This clonotype was detected a few times. This rearrangement joins TRBV12-5 to TRBJ2-1, with unresolved D. Germline V gene sequence: CDR1 LGHNT, CDR2 FRNRAP. The CDR3 is 12 residues long. The V end was cut by 3 bases, the J end by 5 bases, with 5 bases between. The CDR3 spells CASGFGDNEQFF. The CDR3 nucleotides read TGTGCTAGTGGTTTTGGTGACAATGAGCAGTTCTTC. Based on the CDR3 plus reference TRBV12-5 and TRBJ2-1, the full variable domain is DARVTQTPRHKVTEMGQEVTMRCQPILGHNTVFWYRQTMMQGLELLAYFRNRAPLDDSGMPKDRFSAEMPDATLATLKIQPSEPRDSAVYFCASGFGDNEQFFGPGTRLTVL.

The sample holds many counts of this clonotype. The chain joins TRBV3-1 to TRBJ1-2, with no clear D. V was shortened by 1 base and J by 1 base, with 4 bases between the two germline ends. Germline values: CDR1 LGHDT, CDR2 YNNKEL (reference sequence). CDR3 length equals 13 residues. CDR3: CASSQGSNYGYTF. For the CDR3, the DNA is TGTGCCAGCAGCCAAGGGAGTAACTATGGCTACACCTTC.

This clonotype was detected a few times. V and J are TRBV7-9 and TRBJ2-3; perhaps TRBD1 as D (7 bases). There are 16 residues in the CDR3. Germline CDR1 is SEHNR and CDR2 is FQNEAQ (reference sequence). V gave up 2 bases and J gave up 1 base, with 13 bases separating them. The DNA for the CDR3 is TGTGCCAGCAGCTTATTGGGCAGGGGGGGCACAGATACGCAGTATTTT. Translating it yields CASSLLGRGGTDTQYF.

This clonotype was counted ten times or more. The genes are TRBV4-2 and TRBJ1-6; D may be TRBD1 (6 bases). The germline V and J ends were trimmed by 1 base and 7 bases, with 11 bases remaining between them. Germline loops: CDR1 LGHNA, CDR2 YNFKEQ. This CDR3 comprises 15 residues. CDR3 loop: CASSQARGENSPLHF. CDR3 DNA: TGTGCCAGCAGCCAAGCCAGGGGAGAAAATTCACCCCTCCACTTT.

Here the CDR3 reads CASSLVIGYEQYF. For the CDR3, the DNA is TGCGCCAGCAGCTTGGTAATAGGGTACGAGCAGTACTTC. V is TRBV5-1 and J is TRBJ2-7; D is uncertain. This CDR3 is 13 amino acids long. Trimming shortened V by 0 bases and J by 4 bases, and 8 bases separated the two germline ends. Per the germline V gene, CDR1 is SGHRS and CDR2 is YFSETQ.

The CDR3 region has the DNA TGTGCCTGGAGTTCCCTCAACACCGGGGAGCTGTTTTTT. Translating it yields CAWSSLNTGELFF. The chain uses TRBV30 and TRBJ2-2; D is ambiguous. Germline V gene sequence: CDR1 GTSNPN, CDR2 SVGIG (reference sequence). This CDR3 comprises 13 residues. Trimming took off 2 bases at V and 2 bases at J, with 6 bases between the two ends.

This clonotype was seen ten or more times. V and J are TRBV28 and TRBJ1-5; D may be TRBD1 (5 bases). The germline V and J ends were trimmed by 4 bases and 4 bases, with 8 bases remaining between them. This CDR3 comprises 13 residues. From germline, CDR1 is MDHEN and CDR2 SYDVKM. CDR3 amino acids: CASSYRSNQPQHF. DNA for the CDR3: TGTGCCAGCAGTTACAGGAGTAATCAGCCCCAGCATTTT.

This clonotype was seen at least ten times. The chain couples TRBV29-1 to TRBJ2-1; D unclear. CDR1 is SQVTM and CDR2 is ANQGSEA in the germline V gene. The length of the CDR3 is 12 residues. Deletions cut 1 base from V and 8 bases from J, with 9 bases between. The CDR3 DNA follows: TGCAGCGTTGAAGCGCTTAAGGATGAGCAGTTCTTC. Residues: CSVEALKDEQFF.

The V gene is TRBV7-9, the J gene TRBJ2-7; TRBD2 matches at 8 bases. This CDR3 is built from 16 residues. V was pared by 5 bases and J by 5 bases, with 14 bases of the junction left unmatched. CDR1 SEHNR and CDR2 FQNEAQ come from the germline V gene (reference sequence). The CDR3 nucleotides are TGTGCCAGCAGCCCCATTCGCAGCGGGAGAGCCGACGAGCAGTACTTC. Amino acids: CASSPIRSGRADEQYF. The full variable domain, its missing parts supplied by reference TRBV7-9 and TRBJ2-7, is DTGVSQNPRHKITKRGQNVTFRCDPISEHNRLYWYRQTLGQGPEFLTYFQNEAQLEKSRLLSDRFSAERPKGSFSTLEIQRTEQGDSAMYLCASSPIRSGRADEQYFGPGTRLTVT.

This clonotype occurred a few times. J is TRBJ2-5 and V is TRBV5-1; D possibly corresponds to TRBD2 (6 bases). The germline gives CDR1 SGHRS, CDR2 YFSETQ. Trimming removed 4 bases at V and 2 bases at J, with 12 bases between. The CDR3 spans 14 residues. The DNA of the CDR3 is TGCGCCAGCAGCCCCGATGGGGGGCAAGAGACCCAGTACTTC. It translates to CASSPDGGQETQYF.

The rearrangement uses TRBV24-1 and TRBJ2-3; D is uncertain. The CDR3 contains 15 residues. Trimming took off 4 bases at V and 4 bases at J, with 14 bases between the two ends. Germline-derived CDR1 and CDR2 are KGHDR and SFDVKD. For the CDR3, the DNA is TGTGCCACCAGTGAAAACCTCCAGGTAGCAGATACGCAGTATTTT. Translated, it gives CATSENLQVADTQYF.

This clonotype was counted a few times. The chain joins TRBV5-1 to TRBJ2-1; no definite D call. CDR1 is SGHRS and CDR2 is YFSETQ in the germline V gene. This CDR3 has 12 residues. Trimming removed 3 bases at V and 9 bases at J, with 10 bases between. The CDR3 loop is CASSSLTFEQFF. CDR3 nucleotide sequence: TGCGCCAGCAGCTCACTTACTTTTGAGCAGTTCTTC. Complete variable domain (other parts from reference TRBV5-1 and TRBJ2-1): KAGVTQTPRYLIKTRGQQVTLSCSPISGHRSVSWYQQTPGQGLQFLFEYFSETQRNKGNFPGRFSGRQFSNSRSEMNVSTLELGDSALYLCASSSLTFEQFFGPGTRLTVL.

This clonotype has a handful of counts. The chain is built from TRBV7-2 and TRBJ1-6; D gene uncertain. V lost 2 bases to trimming and J lost 7 bases, with 6 bases between them. This CDR3 comprises 13 residues. CDR1 is SGHTA, CDR2 FQGNSA, per germline. This chain's CDR3 is CASSLTVNSPLHF. CDR3 bases: TGTGCCAGCAGCTTAACAGTGAATTCACCCCTCCACTTT. The full variable domain, with the rest looked up from reference TRBV7-2 and TRBJ1-6, is GAGVSQSPSNKVTEKGKDVELRCDPISGHTALYWYRQSLGQGLEFLIYFQGNSAPDKSGLPSDRFSAERTGGSVSTLTIQRTQQEDSAVYLCASSLTVNSPLHFGNGTRLTVT.

The chain employs TRBV5-5 and TRBJ1-2; the D gene is possibly TRBD1 (5 bases). This CDR3 is 13 amino acids long. Germline CDR1 and CDR2: SGHKS and YYEKEE (reference sequence). The ends were cut back, 6 bases at V and 2 bases at J, with 11 bases in the middle. The CDR3 reads CASNPGQNYGYTF. In nucleotides, the CDR3 is TGTGCCAGCAACCCGGGGCAGAACTATGGCTACACCTTC.

The V gene is TRBV18, the J gene TRBJ2-5, with a possible D match to TRBD1 (6 bases). CDR3 length: 15 amino acids. Germline V gene data show CDR1 as KGHSH and CDR2 as LQKENI. Between the trimmed V and J ends, which lost 2 bases and 1 base, there was a span of 11 bases. The CDR3 nucleotides are TGTGCCAGCTCACCAAAGAGGACAGCCCAAGAGACCCAGTACTTC. It translates to CASSPKRTAQETQYF. Complete variable domain (other parts from reference TRBV18 and TRBJ2-5): NAGVMQNPRHLVRRRGQEARLRCSPMKGHSHVYWYRQLPEEGLKFMVYLQKENIIDESGMPKERFSAEFPKEGPSILRIQQVVRGDSAAYFCASSPKRTAQETQYFGPGTRLLVL.